The clone carrying this T cell receptor beta chain showed up just a few times. The CDR3 has 14 amino acids. V lost 5 bases, J lost 11 bases, and 12 bases stayed unmatched. Per the germline V gene, CDR1 is MNHEY and CDR2 is SMNVEV (reference sequence). Template material for amplifying TCR beta CDR3 regions consisted of RNA transcripts. With the HTBI primer set, the TCR CDR3 went through a first round of RT-PCR. Each CDR3 protein is one row after TCRdb ran MiXCR on the multiplex PCR reads. The sample has about 400,000 distinct CDR3 sequences; approximately 14% are singletons. This sample is drawn from a study of T cells in Graves' hyperthyroidism and ophthalmopathy. Participants, patients aged 18 to 65, had newly diagnosed hyperthyroidism with a duration under 2 months. Not enrolled were patients with uncontrolled infection, other autoimmune disease, pregnancy or lactation. Diagnoses used clinical symptoms, serum thyroxine and TRAb, thyroid ultrasound and orbital computed tomography.

The sequencing sample was made of blood. The chain joins TRBV27 to TRBJ2-1, with 7 bases aligning to TRBD2. The receptor's source is a woman aged 18-30 years with Graves' hyperthyroidism that later progressed to Graves' ophthalmopathy. This CDR3 reads CASSNSGPGRKQFF. In DNA form, the CDR3 reads TGTGCCAGCAGTAATAGCGGGCCCGGGCGCAAGCAGTTCTTC.